This entry lists 12 T cell receptor beta chains sequenced from one sample in a study of blood T cell repertoires in COVID-19. Measured with immunoSEQ multiplex PCR; TCRdb has only the in-frame clones, and not every one. The sample holds more than 200,000 clones, 80% to 90% seen once. Sequencing was done on a sample of peripheral blood. All receptors come from a middle-aged man with active or convalescent COVID-19.

This clone occurred a few times. The chain uses TRBV29-1 and TRBJ2-3; D ambiguous. This CDR3 has 13 residues. Trimming pared 2 bases from V and 5 bases from J, leaving 11 bases between. Germline-derived CDR1 and CDR2 are SQVTM and ANQGSEA. The chain's CDR3 is CSVEPRVRDTQYF. In DNA form, the CDR3 reads TGCAGCGTTGAACCCCGGGTGAGAGATACGCAGTATTTT.

The CDR3 sequence: CASKTGTGRNYGYTF. DNA for the CDR3: TGTGCCAGCAAGACCGGGACAGGGAGGAACTATGGCTACACCTTC. The J gene is TRBJ1-2, the V gene TRBV6-5; 9 bases are a match to TRBD1. The CDR3 runs 15 residues. The V and J ends lost 7 bases and 2 bases, in that order; junction bases with no gene match: 8. From germline, CDR1 is MNHEY and CDR2 SVGAGI.

The chain links TRBV6-5 to TRBJ1-6, with TRBD1 as a possible D gene (5 bases). Germline lookup yields CDR1 MNHEY and CDR2 SVGAGI. CDR3 length: 15 amino acids. V was shortened by 6 bases and J by 6 bases, with 15 bases between the two germline ends. The CDR3 reads CASSPGGVFNSPLHF. Here the CDR3 DNA reads TGTGCCAGCAGCCCGGGGGGGGTGTTTAATTCACCCCTCCACTTT.

This clone was detected many times. V and J are TRBV6-4 and TRBJ2-1; 7 bases agree with TRBD2. V gave up 6 bases and J gave up 0 bases; unmatched junction bases: 5. Germline V lookup: CDR1 MRHNA, CDR2 SNTAGT. This CDR3 region has 15 residues. The CDR3 DNA sequence: TGTGCCAGCAGGGAGCGGGGTAGCTCCTACAATGAGCAGTTCTTC. It is translated as CASRERGSSYNEQFF.

The DNA of the CDR3 is TGTGCCAGCAGCTCTTGGACTGCACCGCCTGGGGCCAACGTCCTGACTTTC. Amino acid sequence: CASSSWTAPPGANVLTF. The chain links TRBV11-2 to TRBJ2-6, with D possibly TRBD2 on 5 matching bases. V shed 4 bases and J shed 2 bases, with 15 bases lying between them. This CDR3 has 17 amino acids. CDR1 is SGHAT and CDR2 is FQNNGV in the germline V gene.

The chain couples TRBV11-3 to TRBJ2-1; no definite D call. CDR3 size: 12 residues. Trimming removed 2 bases at V and 10 bases at J, with 9 bases between. CDR1 is SGHNT, CDR2 YENEEA, per germline. The CDR3, as DNA: TGTGCCAGCAGCTTAAATCCCTTGGAGCAGTTCTTC. The encoded protein is CASSLNPLEQFF.

The chain employs TRBV25-1 and TRBJ2-7, with D possibly TRBD1 on 6 matching bases. The germline V gene has CDR1 MGHDK and CDR2 SYGVNS. The CDR3 covers 15 residues. V was shortened by 4 bases and J by 2 bases, with 15 bases between the two germline ends. The CDR3 DNA sequence: TGTGCCAGCAGTGGGGTTGAGGACAGAACCTACGAGCAGTACTTC. The encoded protein is CASSGVEDRTYEQYF.

This clone was seen a single time. V is TRBV6-6 and J is TRBJ2-7, with 7 bases matching TRBD2. There are 14 residues in the CDR3. J was trimmed by 3 bases and V by 10 bases; bases with no gene match: 12. The germline gives CDR1 MNHNY, CDR2 SVGAGI (reference sequence). This chain's CDR3 is CATTGGSLGYEQYF. The CDR3 nucleotides read TGTGCCACTACCGGGGGGAGCCTCGGCTACGAGCAGTACTTC.

This chain uses TRBV4-2 with TRBJ2-3; D uncertain. Germline CDR1 is LGHNA and CDR2 is YNFKEQ. The CDR3 covers 15 residues. V was cut by 0 bases and J by 4 bases, with 11 bases left in between. CDR3 residues: CASSQDGYIADTQYF. CDR3 in DNA: TGTGCCAGCAGCCAAGACGGGTACATAGCAGATACGCAGTATTTT.

This rearrangement joins TRBV11-2 to TRBJ2-5; 14 positions agree with TRBD2. The J segment lost 4 bases and the V segment lost 5 bases, leaving 9 bases of the junction unmatched. Germline assignment: CDR1 SGHAT and CDR2 FQNNGV. The CDR3 length is 17 residues. The DNA for the CDR3 is TGTGCCAGCAGCCAAGGGACTAGCGGGAGTGGCTTAGAGACCCAGTACTTC. This translates into CASSQGTSGSGLETQYF.

V gene TRBV19 combines with J gene TRBJ2-1, with a tentative D call TRBD1 (5 bases). Germline V CDR1 and CDR2: LNHDA, SQIVND (reference sequence). There are 15 residues in the CDR3. The ends were cut back, 1 base at V and 7 bases at J, with 14 bases in the middle. CDR3 sequence: CASSIATGEWNEQFF. As DNA, the CDR3 is TGTGCCAGTAGTATAGCAACAGGAGAATGGAATGAGCAGTTCTTC. The whole variable domain, filled in from reference TRBV19 and TRBJ2-1, reads DGGITQSPKYLFRKEGQNVTLSCEQNLNHDAMYWYRQDPGQGLRLIYYSQIVNDFQKGDIAEGYSVSREKKESFPLTVTSAQKNPTAFYLCASSIATGEWNEQFFGPGTRLTVL.

V gene TRBV6-5 combines with J gene TRBJ2-1; D might be TRBD1 (6 bases). Germline loops: CDR1 MNHEY, CDR2 SVGAGI. The CDR3 totals 13 residues. V shed 8 bases and J shed 2 bases, with 10 bases lying between them. The DNA for the CDR3 is TGTGCCAGCCGGGCAGGGGCCTACAATGAGCAGTTCTTC. Translation gives CASRAGAYNEQFF.